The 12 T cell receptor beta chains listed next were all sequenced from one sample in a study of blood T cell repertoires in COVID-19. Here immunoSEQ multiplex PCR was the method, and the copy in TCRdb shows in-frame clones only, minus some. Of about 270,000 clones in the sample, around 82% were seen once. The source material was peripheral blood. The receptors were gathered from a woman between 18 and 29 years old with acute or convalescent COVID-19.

CDR3 in amino acids: CSVPRTGGSETQYF. CDR3 sequence (DNA): TGCAGCGTTCCGAGGACAGGGGGCTCGGAGACCCAGTACTTC. The V and J genes are TRBV29-1 and TRBJ2-5; TRBD1 agrees at 11 bases. The CDR3 is made up of 14 amino acids. With V trimmed by 5 bases and J by 5 bases, 7 bases remained unmatched. Germline V gene data show CDR1 as SQVTM and CDR2 as ANQGSEA.

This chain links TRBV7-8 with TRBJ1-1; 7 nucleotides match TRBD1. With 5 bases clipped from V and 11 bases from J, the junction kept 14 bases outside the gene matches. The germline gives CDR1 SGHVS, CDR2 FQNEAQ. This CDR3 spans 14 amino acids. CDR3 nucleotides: TGTGCCAGCAGCCATTCGACCGGTGACAGGGTGGCTTTCTTT. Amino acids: CASSHSTGDRVAFF. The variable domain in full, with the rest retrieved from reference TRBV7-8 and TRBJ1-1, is GAGVSQSPRYKVAKRGQDVALRCDPISGHVSLFWYQQALGQGPEFLTYFQNEAQLDKSGLPSDRFFAERPEGSVSTLKIQRTQQEDSAVYLCASSHSTGDRVAFFGQGTRLTVV.

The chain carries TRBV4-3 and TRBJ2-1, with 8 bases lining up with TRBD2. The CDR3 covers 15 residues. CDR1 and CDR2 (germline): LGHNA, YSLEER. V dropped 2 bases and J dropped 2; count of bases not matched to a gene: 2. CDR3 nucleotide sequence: TGCGCCAGCAGCCAACGTAGCGGGGCCTACAATGAGCAGTTCTTC. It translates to CASSQRSGAYNEQFF.

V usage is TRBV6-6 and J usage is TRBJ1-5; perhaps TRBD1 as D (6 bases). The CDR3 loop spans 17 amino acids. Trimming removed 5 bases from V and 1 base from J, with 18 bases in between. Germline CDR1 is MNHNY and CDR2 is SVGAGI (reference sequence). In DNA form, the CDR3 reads TGTGCCAGCAGTCCACGTCCCGGGACAACCAGCAATCAGCCCCAGCATTTT. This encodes CASSPRPGTTSNQPQHF.

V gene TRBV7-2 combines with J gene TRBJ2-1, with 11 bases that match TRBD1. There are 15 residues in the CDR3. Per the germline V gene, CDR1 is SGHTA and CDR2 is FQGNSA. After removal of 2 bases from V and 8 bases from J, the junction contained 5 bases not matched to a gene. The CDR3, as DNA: TGTGCCAGCAGCTTATCCGGACAGGGGGCACATGAGCAGTTCTTC. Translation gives CASSLSGQGAHEQFF.

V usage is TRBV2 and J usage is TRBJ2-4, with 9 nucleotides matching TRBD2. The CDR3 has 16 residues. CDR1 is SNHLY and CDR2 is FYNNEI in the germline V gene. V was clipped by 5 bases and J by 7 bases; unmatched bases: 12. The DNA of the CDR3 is TGTGCCAGCAGTCCAGGTAGCGGGAGAGGGGGGAACATTCAGTACTTC. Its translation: CASSPGSGRGGNIQYF.

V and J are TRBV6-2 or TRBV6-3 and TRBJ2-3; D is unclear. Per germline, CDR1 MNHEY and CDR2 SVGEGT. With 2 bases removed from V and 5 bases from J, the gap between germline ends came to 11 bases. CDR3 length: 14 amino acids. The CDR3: CASSYILIGDTQYF. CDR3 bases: TGTGCCAGCAGTTACATCCTCATCGGAGATACGCAGTATTTT.

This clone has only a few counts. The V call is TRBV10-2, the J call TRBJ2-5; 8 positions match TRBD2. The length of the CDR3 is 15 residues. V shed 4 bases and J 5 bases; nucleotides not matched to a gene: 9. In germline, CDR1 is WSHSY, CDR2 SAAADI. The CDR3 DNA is TGCGCCAGCAGTGTAGTAGCGGGAAGCGTGGAGACCCAGTACTTC. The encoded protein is CASSVVAGSVETQYF.

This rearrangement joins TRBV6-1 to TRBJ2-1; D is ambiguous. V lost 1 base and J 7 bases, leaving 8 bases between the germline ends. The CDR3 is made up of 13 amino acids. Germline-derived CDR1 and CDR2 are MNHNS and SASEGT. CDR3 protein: CASSEGLLNEQFF. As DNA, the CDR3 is TGTGCCAGCAGTGAAGGACTTTTAAATGAGCAGTTCTTC.

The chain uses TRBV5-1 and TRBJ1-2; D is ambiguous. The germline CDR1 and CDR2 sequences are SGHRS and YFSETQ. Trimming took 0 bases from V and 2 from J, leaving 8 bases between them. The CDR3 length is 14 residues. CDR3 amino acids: CASSLEVRNYGYTF. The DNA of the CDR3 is TGCGCCAGCAGCTTGGAGGTGCGGAACTATGGCTACACCTTC.

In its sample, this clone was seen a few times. The CDR3 region is CASSQDVDKPPKDIYSPLHF. In DNA, the CDR3 is TGCGCCAGCAGCCAAGATGTAGACAAGCCCCCAAAGGACATTTATTCACCCCTCCACTTT. J is TRBJ1-6 and V is TRBV4-3; D may be TRBD1 (5 bases). Germline CDR1 is LGHNA and CDR2 is YSLEER. V was shortened by 0 bases and J by 8 bases, with 26 bases between the two germline ends. This CDR3 is built from 20 residues.

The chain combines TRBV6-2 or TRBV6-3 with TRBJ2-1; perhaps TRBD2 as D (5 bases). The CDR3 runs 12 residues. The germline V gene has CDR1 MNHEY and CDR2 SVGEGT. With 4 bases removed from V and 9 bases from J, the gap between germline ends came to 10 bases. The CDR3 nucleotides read TGTGCCAGCAGTTGGGCCGGGGTTGAGCAGTTCTTC. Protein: CASSWAGVEQFF.